These 8 T cell receptor beta chains share one sample of origin, sequenced in a study of control samples from healthy donors and cancer patients. The method was immunoSEQ multiplex PCR; TCRdb's version includes in-frame clones alone and lacks a portion of them. The sample lists 85,000 to 120,000 clones, 90% to 95% occurring once. The sample was blood. The receptors stem from a woman aged 18-29 years in good health.

The rearrangement links TRBV6-1 to TRBJ1-1; D unclear. CDR3 size: 13 residues. CDR1 is MNHNS, CDR2 SASEGT, per germline. V lost 2 bases and J lost 5, with 9 bases in between. CDR3 sequence: CASSEQPGTEAFF. For the CDR3, the DNA is TGTGCCAGCAGTGAACAGCCCGGGACTGAAGCTTTCTTT.

The V call is TRBV12-3 or TRBV12-4, the J call TRBJ1-1; possibly TRBD1 for D (6 bases). This CDR3 spans 13 amino acids. V was trimmed by 5 bases and J by 1 base, leaving 8 bases between them. CDR3 loop: CASSPGANTEAFF. CDR3 DNA: TGTGCCAGCAGTCCAGGGGCGAACACTGAAGCTTTCTTT.

The chain has TRBV3-1 (or the pseudogene TRBV3-2) and TRBJ1-2, with 8 bases identical to TRBD1. The CDR3 runs 11 residues. From germline, CDR1 is LGHDT and CDR2 YNNKEL (reference sequence). The trim removed 4 bases at V and 13 bases at J, leaving 5 bases unmatched. CDR3 amino acids: CASSRYRGVTF. In DNA, the CDR3 is TGTGCCAGCAGCCGCTACAGGGGGGTCACCTTC.

The sample holds one count of this clone. The gene calls are TRBV19 and TRBJ1-2; 7 positions agree with TRBD1. The CDR3 runs to 13 residues. Germline CDR1 LNHDA, CDR2 SQIVND (reference sequence). Germline trimming cut 8 bases from V and 1 base from J; bases unmatched to any gene: 4. The CDR3 DNA reads as TGTGCCAGTTCAGGGGGAAGTAACTATGGCTACACCTTC. Its protein is CASSGGSNYGYTF.

This chain connects TRBV27 to TRBJ1-5; D is ambiguous. Between the trimmed V and J ends, which lost 1 base and 4 bases, there was a span of 8 bases. The CDR3 contains 14 residues. Germline V gene data show CDR1 as MNHEY and CDR2 as SMNVEV (reference sequence). The CDR3 DNA reads as TGTGCCAGCAGTTTATGGGGTAAGAATCAGCCCCAGCATTTT. Amino acid sequence: CASSLWGKNQPQHF.

The DNA of the CDR3 is TGTGCCAGCAGTTTCAATACAGGGGGCGCGAAGACCCAGTACTTC. Its translation: CASSFNTGGAKTQYF. V usage is TRBV6-5 and J usage is TRBJ2-5, with 9 nucleotides matching TRBD1. The CDR3 has 15 amino acids. V was pared by 4 bases and J by 6 bases, with 9 bases of the junction left unmatched. CDR1 is MNHEY and CDR2 is SVGAGI in the germline V gene.

The rearrangement uses TRBV28 and TRBJ1-1; D gene unclear. CDR3 length: 13 amino acids. CDR1 MDHEN and CDR2 SYDVKM come from the germline V gene. V was shortened by 4 bases and J by 10 bases, with 16 bases between the two germline ends. CDR3 nucleotides: TGTGCCAGCAGTTCGACGGGGTCTCCGGGAGCTTTCTTT. Translated: CASSSTGSPGAFF.

V gene TRBV2 combines with J gene TRBJ2-2; 7 bases fit TRBD1. Trimming removed 7 bases from V and 5 bases from J; junction bases left unmatched: 4. This CDR3 comprises 13 residues. Germline lookup yields CDR1 SNHLY and CDR2 FYNNEI. The CDR3 here is CASNRGMTGELFF. DNA of the CDR3: TGTGCCAGCAACAGGGGAATGACCGGGGAGCTGTTTTTT.